A single sample is the source of the 3 T cell receptor beta chains below, sequenced in a study of beta chain features in type 1 diabetes. Sequencing targeted expressed TCRB transcripts, as all isolated RNA had been reverse transcribed. Profiled with immunoSEQ multiplex PCR; TCRdb holds only in-frame clones, not every one. The sample has 400,000 to 500,000 clones, more than 11% seen once. Input material: naive CD4+ T cells from blood. These receptors all stem from a man aged 25-45 years in good health.

The V and J genes are TRBV27 and TRBJ2-3; 8 bases map to TRBD2. CDR1 and CDR2 (germline): MNHEY, SMNVEV (reference sequence). J was trimmed by 2 bases and V by 2 bases; bases with no gene match: 9. The length of the CDR3 is 17 residues. The DNA for the CDR3 is TGTGCCAGCAGTTTAGGGGCCGGGACTAGGATCACAGATACGCAGTATTTT. This gives the protein CASSLGAGTRITDTQYF.

This clone was seen a handful of times. The chain recombines TRBV30 with TRBJ2-3; possible D gene TRBD2, 5 bases. This CDR3 comprises 18 residues. The V end was cut by 2 bases, the J end by 4 bases, with 25 bases between. From germline, CDR1 is GTSNPN and CDR2 SVGIG (reference sequence). For the CDR3, the DNA is TGTGCCTGGAGTCCAACTCCTTTTACGGGGAGCGCCGCAGATACGCAGTATTTT. Translation gives CAWSPTPFTGSAADTQYF.

This clone was seen more than once but under ten times. This chain connects TRBV19 to TRBJ2-6, with D perhaps assigned TRBD1 or TRBD2 (6 bases each). This CDR3 has 17 residues. Trimming shortened V by 5 bases and J by 2 bases, and 16 bases separated the two germline ends. Germline V gives CDR1 LNHDA, CDR2 SQIVND (reference sequence). The CDR3 DNA is TGTGCCAGTAGTGTATCTTCGGGGGCCGCTGGGGCCAACGTCCTGACTTTC. Protein sequence: CASSVSSGAAGANVLTF. The full variable domain, with the rest looked up from reference TRBV19 and TRBJ2-6, is DGGITQSPKYLFRKEGQNVTLSCEQNLNHDAMYWYRQDPGQGLRLIYYSQIVNDFQKGDIAEGYSVSREKKESFPLTVTSAQKNPTAFYLCASSVSSGAAGANVLTFGAGSRLTVL.